The sequence of this T cell receptor beta chain was determined in a study of T cells after yellow fever vaccination. TCRdb reprocessed the 5' RACE reads via MiXCR and lists one record per CDR3 protein. The table includes about 320,000 distinct CDR3 sequences, around 4.3% detected once. The table lists this clonotype with many counts. The CDR3 runs 15 residues. Trimming pared 3 bases from V and 0 bases from J, leaving 9 bases between. Germline V gene sequence: CDR1 SGHRS, CDR2 YFSETQ. The specimen comprised PBMCs, sampled 15 days after the yellow fever booster vaccination. The chain carries TRBV5-1 and TRBJ1-4; D is undetermined. This sequence was found in a man between 18 and 29 years old who received the YFV17D yellow fever vaccine. This CDR3 reads CASSSPGTTNEKLFF. The CDR3 nucleotides are TGCGCCAGCAGCTCACCGGGGACAACTAATGAAAAACTGTTTTTT. Full variable domain (remainder filled in from reference TRBV5-1 and TRBJ1-4): KAGVTQTPRYLIKTRGQQVTLSCSPISGHRSVSWYQQTPGQGLQFLFEYFSETQRNKGNFPGRFSGRQFSNSRSEMNVSTLELGDSALYLCASSSPGTTNEKLFFGSGTQLSVL.